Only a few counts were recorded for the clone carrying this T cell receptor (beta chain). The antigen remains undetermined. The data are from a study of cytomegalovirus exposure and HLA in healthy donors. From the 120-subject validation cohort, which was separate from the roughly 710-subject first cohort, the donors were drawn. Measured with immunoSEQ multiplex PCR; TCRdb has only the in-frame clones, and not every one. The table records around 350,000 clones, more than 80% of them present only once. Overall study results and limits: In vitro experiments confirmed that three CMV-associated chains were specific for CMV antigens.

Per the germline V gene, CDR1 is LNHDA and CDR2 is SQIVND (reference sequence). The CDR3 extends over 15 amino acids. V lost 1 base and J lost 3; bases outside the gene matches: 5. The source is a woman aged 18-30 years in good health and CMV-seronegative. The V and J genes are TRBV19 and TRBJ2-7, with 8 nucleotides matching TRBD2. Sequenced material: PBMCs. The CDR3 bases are TGTGCCAGTAGTATAGTCCCTGGGACTAGCTACGAGCAGTACTTC. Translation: CASSIVPGTSYEQYF.